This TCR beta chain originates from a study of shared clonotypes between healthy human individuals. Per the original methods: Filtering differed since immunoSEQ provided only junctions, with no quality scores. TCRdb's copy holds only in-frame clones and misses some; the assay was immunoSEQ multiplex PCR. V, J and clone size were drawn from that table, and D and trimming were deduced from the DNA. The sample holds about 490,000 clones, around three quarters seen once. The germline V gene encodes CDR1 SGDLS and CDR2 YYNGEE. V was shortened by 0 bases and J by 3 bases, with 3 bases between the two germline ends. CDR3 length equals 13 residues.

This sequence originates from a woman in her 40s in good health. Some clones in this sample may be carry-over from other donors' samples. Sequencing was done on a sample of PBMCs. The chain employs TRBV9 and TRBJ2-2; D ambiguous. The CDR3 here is CASSVEYTGELFF. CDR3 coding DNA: TGTGCCAGCAGCGTAGAATACACCGGGGAGCTGTTTTTT.